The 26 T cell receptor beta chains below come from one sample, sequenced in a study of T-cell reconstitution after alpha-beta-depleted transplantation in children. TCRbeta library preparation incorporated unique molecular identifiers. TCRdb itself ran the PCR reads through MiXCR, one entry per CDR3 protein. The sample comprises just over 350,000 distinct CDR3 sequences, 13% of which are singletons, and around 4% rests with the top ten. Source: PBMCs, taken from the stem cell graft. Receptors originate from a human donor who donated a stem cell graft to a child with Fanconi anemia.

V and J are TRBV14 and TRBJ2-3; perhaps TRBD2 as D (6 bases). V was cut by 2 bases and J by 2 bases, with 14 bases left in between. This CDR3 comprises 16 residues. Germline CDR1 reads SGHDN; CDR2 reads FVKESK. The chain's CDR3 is CASSQRLLAFTDTQYF. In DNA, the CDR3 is TGTGCCAGCAGCCAACGTTTACTAGCCTTCACAGATACGCAGTATTTT.

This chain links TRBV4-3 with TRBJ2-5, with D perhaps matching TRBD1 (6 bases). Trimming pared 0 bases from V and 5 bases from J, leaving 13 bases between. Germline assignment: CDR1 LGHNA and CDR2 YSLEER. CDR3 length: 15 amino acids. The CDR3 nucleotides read TGCGCCAGCAGCCAAGAGTGGACAGAGGAGGAGACCCAGTACTTC. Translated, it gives CASSQEWTEEETQYF.

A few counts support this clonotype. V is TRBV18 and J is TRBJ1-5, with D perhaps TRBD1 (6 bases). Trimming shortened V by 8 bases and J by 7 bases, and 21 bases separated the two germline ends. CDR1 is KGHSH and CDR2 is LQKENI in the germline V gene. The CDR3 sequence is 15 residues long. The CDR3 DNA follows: TGTGCCAGCGCCAGGGGAGGGGGGGCTGCGCAGCCCCAGCATTTT. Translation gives CASARGGGAAQPQHF.

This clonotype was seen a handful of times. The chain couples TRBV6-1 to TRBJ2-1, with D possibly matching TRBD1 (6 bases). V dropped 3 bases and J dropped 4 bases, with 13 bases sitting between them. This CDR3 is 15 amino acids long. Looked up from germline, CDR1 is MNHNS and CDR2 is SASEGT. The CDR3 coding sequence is TGTGCCAGCAGTGACAGGGGCTTCCGGTACAATGAGCAGTTCTTC. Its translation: CASSDRGFRYNEQFF.

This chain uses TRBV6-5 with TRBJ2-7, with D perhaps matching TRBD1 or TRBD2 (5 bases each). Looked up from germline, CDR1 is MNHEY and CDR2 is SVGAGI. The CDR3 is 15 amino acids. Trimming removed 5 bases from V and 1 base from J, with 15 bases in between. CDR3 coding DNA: TGTGCCAGCAGTAACGGGACGTTTGCTTCCTACGAGCAGTACTTC. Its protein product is CASSNGTFASYEQYF.

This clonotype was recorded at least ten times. CDR3 residues: CASSARLADTQYF. Here the CDR3 DNA reads TGTGCCAGCAGCGCAAGACTAGCAGATACGCAGTATTTT. The chain uses TRBV7-9 and TRBJ2-3, with D perhaps matching TRBD2 (6 bases). The CDR3 contains 13 residues. Germline assignment: CDR1 SEHNR and CDR2 FQNEAQ (reference sequence). V lost 5 bases, J lost 4 bases, and 10 bases lay in between.

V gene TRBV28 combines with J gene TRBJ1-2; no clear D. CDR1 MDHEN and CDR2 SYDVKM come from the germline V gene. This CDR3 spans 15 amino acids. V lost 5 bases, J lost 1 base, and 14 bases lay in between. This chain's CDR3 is CASSTQWSLNYGYTF. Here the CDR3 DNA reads TGTGCCAGCAGTACACAATGGAGTCTTAACTATGGCTACACCTTC.

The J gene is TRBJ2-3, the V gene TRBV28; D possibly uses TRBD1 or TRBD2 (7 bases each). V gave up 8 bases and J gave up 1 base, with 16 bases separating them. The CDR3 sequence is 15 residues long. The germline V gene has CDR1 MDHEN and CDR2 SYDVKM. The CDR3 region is CASSRGRVGTDTQYF. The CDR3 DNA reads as TGTGCCAGCTCCAGGGGGAGGGTTGGCACAGATACGCAGTATTTT.

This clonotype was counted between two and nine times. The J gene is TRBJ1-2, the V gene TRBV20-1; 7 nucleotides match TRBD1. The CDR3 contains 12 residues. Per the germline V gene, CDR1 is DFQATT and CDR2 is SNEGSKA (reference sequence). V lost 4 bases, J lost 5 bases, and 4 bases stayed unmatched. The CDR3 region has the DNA TGCAGTGCTACCGGGACAGTGTATGGCTACACCTTC. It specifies CSATGTVYGYTF.

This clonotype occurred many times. The CDR3 region is CASSLQGHETQYF. DNA for the CDR3: TGCGCCAGCAGCTTACAGGGGCACGAGACCCAGTACTTC. V is TRBV5-1 and J is TRBJ2-5, with 7 bases aligning to TRBD1. This CDR3 contains 13 residues. Germline loops: CDR1 SGHRS, CDR2 YFSETQ. Trimming removed 2 bases from V and 5 bases from J; junction bases left unmatched: 3.

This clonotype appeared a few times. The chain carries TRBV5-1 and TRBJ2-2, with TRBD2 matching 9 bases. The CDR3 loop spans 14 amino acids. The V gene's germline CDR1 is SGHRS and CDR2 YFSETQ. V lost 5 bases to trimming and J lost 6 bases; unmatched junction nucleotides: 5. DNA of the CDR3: TGCGCCAGCAGAAGGACTAGCGCGGCCGGGGAGCTGTTTTTT. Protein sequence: CASRRTSAAGELFF.

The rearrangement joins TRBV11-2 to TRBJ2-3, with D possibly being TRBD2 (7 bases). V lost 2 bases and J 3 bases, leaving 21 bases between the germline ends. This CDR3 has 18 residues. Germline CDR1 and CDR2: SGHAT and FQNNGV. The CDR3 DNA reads TGTGCCAGCAGCTTATTCAGAGGGGGGGCAGGGAGTACAGATACGCAGTATTTT. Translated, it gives CASSLFRGGAGSTDTQYF.

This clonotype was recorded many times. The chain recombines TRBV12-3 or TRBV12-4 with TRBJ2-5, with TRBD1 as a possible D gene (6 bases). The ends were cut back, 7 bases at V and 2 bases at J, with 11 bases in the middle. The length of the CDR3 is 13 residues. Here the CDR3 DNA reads TGTGCCAGCAACAAACAGGGACAAGAGACCCAGTACTTC. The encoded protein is CASNKQGQETQYF.

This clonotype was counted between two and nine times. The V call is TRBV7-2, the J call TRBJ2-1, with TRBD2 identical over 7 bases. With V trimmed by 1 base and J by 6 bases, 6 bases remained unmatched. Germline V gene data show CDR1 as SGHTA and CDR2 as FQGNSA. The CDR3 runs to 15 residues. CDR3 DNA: TGTGCCAGCAGCTTAGTCGGGACTAAGTCCAATGAGCAGTTCTTC. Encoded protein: CASSLVGTKSNEQFF.

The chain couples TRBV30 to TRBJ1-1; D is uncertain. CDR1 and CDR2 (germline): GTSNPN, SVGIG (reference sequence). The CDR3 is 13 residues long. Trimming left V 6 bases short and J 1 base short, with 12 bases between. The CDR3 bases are TGTGCCTGCCAACTTCCGGGGAACACTGAAGCTTTCTTT. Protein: CACQLPGNTEAFF.

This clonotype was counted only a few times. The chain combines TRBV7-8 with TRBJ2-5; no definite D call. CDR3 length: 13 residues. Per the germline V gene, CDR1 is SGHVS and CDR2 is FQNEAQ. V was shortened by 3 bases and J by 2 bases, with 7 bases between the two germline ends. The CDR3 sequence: CASSLRRQETQYF. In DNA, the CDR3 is TGTGCCAGCAGCTTGCGGAGACAAGAGACCCAGTACTTC. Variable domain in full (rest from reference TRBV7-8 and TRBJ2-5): GAGVSQSPRYKVAKRGQDVALRCDPISGHVSLFWYQQALGQGPEFLTYFQNEAQLDKSGLPSDRFFAERPEGSVSTLKIQRTQQEDSAVYLCASSLRRQETQYFGPGTRLLVL.

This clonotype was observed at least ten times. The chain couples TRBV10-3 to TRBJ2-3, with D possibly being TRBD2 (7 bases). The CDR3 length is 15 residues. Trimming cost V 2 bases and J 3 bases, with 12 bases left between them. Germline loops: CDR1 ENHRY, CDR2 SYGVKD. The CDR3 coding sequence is TGTGCCATCAGTGAGAGGGGGGGCACGACAGATACGCAGTATTTT. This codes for CAISERGGTTDTQYF.

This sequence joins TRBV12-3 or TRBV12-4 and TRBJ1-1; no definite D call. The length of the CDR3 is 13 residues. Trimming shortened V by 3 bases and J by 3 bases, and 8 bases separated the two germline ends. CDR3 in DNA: TGTGCCAGCAGTTTGACGTGGGACACTGAAGCTTTCTTT. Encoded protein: CASSLTWDTEAFF.

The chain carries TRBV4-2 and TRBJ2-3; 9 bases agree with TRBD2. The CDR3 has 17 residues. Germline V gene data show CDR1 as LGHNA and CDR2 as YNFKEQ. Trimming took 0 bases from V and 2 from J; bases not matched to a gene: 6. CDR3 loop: CASSQDLAGGPTDTQYF. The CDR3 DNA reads TGTGCCAGCAGCCAAGATTTGGCGGGGGGGCCCACAGATACGCAGTATTTT.

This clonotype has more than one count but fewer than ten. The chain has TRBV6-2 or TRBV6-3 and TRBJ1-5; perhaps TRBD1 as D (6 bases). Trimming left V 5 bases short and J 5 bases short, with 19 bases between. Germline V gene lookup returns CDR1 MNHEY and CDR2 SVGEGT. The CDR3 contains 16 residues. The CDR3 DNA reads TGTGCCAGCAGTCCCCCCCGGGACACGGCGTATCAGCCCCAGCATTTT. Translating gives CASSPPRDTAYQPQHF.

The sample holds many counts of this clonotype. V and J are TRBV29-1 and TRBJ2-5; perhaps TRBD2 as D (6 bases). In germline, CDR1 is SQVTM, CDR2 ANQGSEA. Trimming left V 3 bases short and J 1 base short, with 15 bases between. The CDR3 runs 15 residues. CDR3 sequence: CSVDTRAGFQETQYF. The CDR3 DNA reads TGCAGCGTTGATACGCGAGCGGGTTTCCAAGAGACCCAGTACTTC.

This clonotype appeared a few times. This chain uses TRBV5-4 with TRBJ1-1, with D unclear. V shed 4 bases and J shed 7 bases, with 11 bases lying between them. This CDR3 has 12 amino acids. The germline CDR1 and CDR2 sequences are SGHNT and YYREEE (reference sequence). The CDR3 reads CASSRDQLEAFF. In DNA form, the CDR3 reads TGTGCCAGCAGCCGCGACCAACTTGAAGCTTTCTTT.

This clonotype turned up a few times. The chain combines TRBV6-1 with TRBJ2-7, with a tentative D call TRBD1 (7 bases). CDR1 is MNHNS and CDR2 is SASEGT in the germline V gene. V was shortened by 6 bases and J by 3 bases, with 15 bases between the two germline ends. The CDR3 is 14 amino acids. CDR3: CASSQGGTYYEQYF. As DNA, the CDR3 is TGTGCCAGCAGCCAGGGGGGAACTTACTACGAGCAGTACTTC.

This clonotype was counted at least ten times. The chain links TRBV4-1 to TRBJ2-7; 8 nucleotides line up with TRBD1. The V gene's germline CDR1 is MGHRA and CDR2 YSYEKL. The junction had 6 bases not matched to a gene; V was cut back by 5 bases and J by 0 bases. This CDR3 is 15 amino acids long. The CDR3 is CASSWRQGPSYEQYF. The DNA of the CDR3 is TGCGCCAGCAGCTGGAGACAGGGGCCCTCCTACGAGCAGTACTTC.

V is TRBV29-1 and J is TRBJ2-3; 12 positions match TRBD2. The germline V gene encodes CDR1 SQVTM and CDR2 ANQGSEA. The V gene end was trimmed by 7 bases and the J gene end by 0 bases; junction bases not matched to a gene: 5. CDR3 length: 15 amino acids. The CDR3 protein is CSAVLAGGSTDTQYF. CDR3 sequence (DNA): TGCAGCGCCGTCCTAGCGGGGGGGAGCACAGATACGCAGTATTTT.

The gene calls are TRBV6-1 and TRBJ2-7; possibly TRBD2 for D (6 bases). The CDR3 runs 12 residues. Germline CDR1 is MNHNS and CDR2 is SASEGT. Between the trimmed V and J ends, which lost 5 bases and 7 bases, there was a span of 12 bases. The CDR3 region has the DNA TGTGCCAGCAGTATTAGACTAGAAGAGCAGTACGTC. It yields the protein CASSIRLEEQYV.